Included here is one TCR beta chain sequence, with context. This sample stems from a study of OX40 agonist ivuxolimab in advanced cancers. Across the whole study: Three patients, one with hepatocellular carcinoma and two with cutaneous melanoma, responded partially.

The CDR3 loop spans 16 amino acids. Trimming cost V 0 bases and J 4 bases, with 14 bases left between them. Germline CDR1 reads SGHDT; CDR2 reads YYEEEE. The table came from immunoSEQ multiplex PCR; TCRdb's copy has only in-frame clones and leaves some out. The sample includes some 75,000 clones, approximately 86% seen only once; the top ten take around 2.5%. The source material was CD4+ or CD8+ T cells sorted from blood, sampled in a trial of the OX40 agonist ivuxolimab. The chain combines TRBV5-6 with TRBJ1-3; D not certain. This TCR derives from an adult with an advanced solid tumor such as melanoma, head and neck, liver or kidney cancer. The CDR3 nucleotides are TGTGCCAGCAGCTTGGAGGAAGGAGCCCTCGGAAACACCATATATTTT. This translates into CASSLEEGALGNTIYF. The full variable domain, its missing parts supplied by reference TRBV5-6 and TRBJ1-3, is DAGVTQSPTHLIKTRGQQVTLRCSPKSGHDTVSWYQQALGQGPQFIFQYYEEEERQRGNFPDRFSGHQFPNYSSELNVNALLLGDSALYLCASSLEEGALGNTIYFGEGSWLTVV.